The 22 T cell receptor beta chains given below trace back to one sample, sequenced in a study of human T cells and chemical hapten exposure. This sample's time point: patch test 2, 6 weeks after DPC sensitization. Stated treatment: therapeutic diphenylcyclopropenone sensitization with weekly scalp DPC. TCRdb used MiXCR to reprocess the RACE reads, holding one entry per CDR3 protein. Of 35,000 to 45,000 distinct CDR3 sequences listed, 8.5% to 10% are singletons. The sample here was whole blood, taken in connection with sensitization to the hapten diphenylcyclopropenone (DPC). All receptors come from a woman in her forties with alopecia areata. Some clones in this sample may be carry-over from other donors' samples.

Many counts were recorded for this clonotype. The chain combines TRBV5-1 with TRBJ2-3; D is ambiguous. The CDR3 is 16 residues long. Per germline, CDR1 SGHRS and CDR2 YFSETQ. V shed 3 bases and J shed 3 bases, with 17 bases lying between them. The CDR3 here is CASSSQNLTITDTQYF. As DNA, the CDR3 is TGCGCCAGCAGCTCCCAAAATCTTACTATAACAGATACGCAGTATTTT.

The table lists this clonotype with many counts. Here the CDR3 DNA reads TGTGCCAGCAGCCAAGGCGGGGAGGGTTATGACTATGGCTACACCTTC. As protein: CASSQGGEGYDYGYTF. The genes are TRBV3-1 and TRBJ1-2; D ambiguous. The V end was cut by 1 base, the J end by 3 bases, with 15 bases between. Looked up from germline, CDR1 is LGHDT and CDR2 is YNNKEL (reference sequence). This CDR3 is 16 amino acids long.

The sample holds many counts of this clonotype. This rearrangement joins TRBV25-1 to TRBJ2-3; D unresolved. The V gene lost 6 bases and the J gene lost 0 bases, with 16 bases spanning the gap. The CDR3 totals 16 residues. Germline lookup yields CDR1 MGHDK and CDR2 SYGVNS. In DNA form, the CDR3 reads TGTGCCAGCAGCGATTACGGCTCAACTAGCACAGATACGCAGTATTTT. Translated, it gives CASSDYGSTSTDTQYF. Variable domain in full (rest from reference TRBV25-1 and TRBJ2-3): EADIYQTPRYLVIGTGKKITLECSQTMGHDKMYWYQQDPGMELHLIHYSYGVNSTEKGDLSSESTVSRIRTEHFPLTLESARPSHTSQYLCASSDYGSTSTDTQYFGPGTRLTVL.

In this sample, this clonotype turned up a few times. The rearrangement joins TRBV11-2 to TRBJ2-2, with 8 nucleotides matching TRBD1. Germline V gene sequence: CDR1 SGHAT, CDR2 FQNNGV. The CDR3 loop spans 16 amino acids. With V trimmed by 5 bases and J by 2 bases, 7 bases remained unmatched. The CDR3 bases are TGTGCCAGCAGCAGAAGGACAGGGCTCAACACCGGGGAGCTGTTTTTT. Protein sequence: CASSRRTGLNTGELFF.

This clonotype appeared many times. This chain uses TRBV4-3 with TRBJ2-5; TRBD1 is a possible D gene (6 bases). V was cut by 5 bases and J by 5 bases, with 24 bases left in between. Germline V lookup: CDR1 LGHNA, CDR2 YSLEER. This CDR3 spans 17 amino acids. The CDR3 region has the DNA TGCGCCAGCAGCAGGACCTACAGGGCCGAGCAGACGGAGACCCAGTACTTC. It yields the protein CASSRTYRAEQTETQYF.

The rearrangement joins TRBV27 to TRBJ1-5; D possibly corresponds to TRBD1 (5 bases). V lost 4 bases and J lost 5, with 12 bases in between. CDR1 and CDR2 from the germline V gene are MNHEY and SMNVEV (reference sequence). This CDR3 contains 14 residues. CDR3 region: CASSYTGGHQPQHF. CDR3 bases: TGTGCCAGCAGTTATACCGGGGGACATCAGCCCCAGCATTTT.

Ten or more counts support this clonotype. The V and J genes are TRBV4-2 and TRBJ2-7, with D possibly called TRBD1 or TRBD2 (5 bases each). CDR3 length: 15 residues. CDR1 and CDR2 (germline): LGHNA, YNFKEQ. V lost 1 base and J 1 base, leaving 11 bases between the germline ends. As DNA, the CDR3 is TGTGCCAGCAGCCAAGCGAACGAGGGGTCCTACGAGCAGTACTTC. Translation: CASSQANEGSYEQYF.

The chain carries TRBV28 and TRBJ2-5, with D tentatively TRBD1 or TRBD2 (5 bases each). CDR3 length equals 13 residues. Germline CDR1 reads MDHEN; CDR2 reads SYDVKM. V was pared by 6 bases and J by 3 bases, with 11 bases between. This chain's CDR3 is CASSWDVKETQYF. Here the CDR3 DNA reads TGTGCCAGCAGCTGGGACGTAAAAGAGACCCAGTACTTC. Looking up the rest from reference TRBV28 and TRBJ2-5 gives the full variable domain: DVKVTQSSRYLVKRTGEKVFLECVQDMDHENMFWYRQDPGLGLRLIYFSYDVKMKEKGDIPEGYSVSREKKERFSLILESASTNQTSMYLCASSWDVKETQYFGPGTRLLVL.

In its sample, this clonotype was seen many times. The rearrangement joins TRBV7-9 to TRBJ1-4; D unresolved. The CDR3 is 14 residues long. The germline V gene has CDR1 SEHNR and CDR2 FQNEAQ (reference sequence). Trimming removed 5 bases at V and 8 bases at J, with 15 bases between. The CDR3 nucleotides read TGTGCCAGCAGCACTCAGACTGGAATGGAAAAACTGTTTTTT. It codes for CASSTQTGMEKLFF.

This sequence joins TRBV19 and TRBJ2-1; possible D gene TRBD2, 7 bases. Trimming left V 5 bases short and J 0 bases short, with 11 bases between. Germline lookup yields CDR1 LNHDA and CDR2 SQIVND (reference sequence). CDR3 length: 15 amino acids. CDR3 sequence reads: CASSHGGPSYNEQFF. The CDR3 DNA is TGTGCCAGTAGTCACGGGGGGCCCTCCTACAATGAGCAGTTCTTC.

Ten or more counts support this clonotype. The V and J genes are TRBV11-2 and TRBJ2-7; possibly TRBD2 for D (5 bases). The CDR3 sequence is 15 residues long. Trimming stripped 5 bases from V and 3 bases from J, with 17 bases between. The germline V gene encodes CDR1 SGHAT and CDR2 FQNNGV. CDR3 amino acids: CASSPLRGQYYEQYF. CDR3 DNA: TGTGCCAGCAGCCCCCTTAGAGGGCAGTACTACGAGCAGTACTTC.

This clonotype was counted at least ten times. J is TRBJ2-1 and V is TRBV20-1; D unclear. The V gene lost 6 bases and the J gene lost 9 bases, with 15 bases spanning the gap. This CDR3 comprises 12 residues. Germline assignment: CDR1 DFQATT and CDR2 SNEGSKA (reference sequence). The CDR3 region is CSAPRSVGEQFF. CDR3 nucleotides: TGCAGTGCGCCCAGGTCAGTTGGTGAGCAGTTCTTC.

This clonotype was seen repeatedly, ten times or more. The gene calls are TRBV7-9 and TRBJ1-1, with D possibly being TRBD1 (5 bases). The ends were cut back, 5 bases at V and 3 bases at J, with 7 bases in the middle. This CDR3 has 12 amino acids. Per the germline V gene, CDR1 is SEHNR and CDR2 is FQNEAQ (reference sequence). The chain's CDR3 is CASSPRDTEAFF. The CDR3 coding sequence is TGTGCCAGCAGCCCCAGGGACACTGAAGCTTTCTTT. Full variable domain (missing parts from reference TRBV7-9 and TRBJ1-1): DTGVSQNPRHKITKRGQNVTFRCDPISEHNRLYWYRQTLGQGPEFLTYFQNEAQLEKSRLLSDRFSAERPKGSFSTLEIQRTEQGDSAMYLCASSPRDTEAFFGQGTRLTVV.

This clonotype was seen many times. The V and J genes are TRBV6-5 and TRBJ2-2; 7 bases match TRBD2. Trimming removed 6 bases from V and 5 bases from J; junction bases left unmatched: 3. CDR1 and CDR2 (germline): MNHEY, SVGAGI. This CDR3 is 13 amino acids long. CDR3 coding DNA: TGTGCCAGCAGAAGCGGGGAAACCGGGGAGCTGTTTTTT. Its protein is CASRSGETGELFF.

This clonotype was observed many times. The CDR3 region is CSAMDRESPEAFF. CDR3 DNA sequence: TGCAGTGCGATGGACAGGGAAAGTCCTGAAGCTTTCTTT. V gene TRBV20-1 combines with J gene TRBJ1-1; 8 bases match TRBD1. In germline, CDR1 is DFQATT, CDR2 SNEGSKA (reference sequence). This CDR3 has 13 residues. J gave up 6 bases and V 6 bases, and 9 bases lay outside the gene matches.

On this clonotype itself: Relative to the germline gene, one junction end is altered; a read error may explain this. The CDR3 loop is CASQSKQSYELYF. Written as DNA, the CDR3 is TGTGCCAGTCAAAGTAAGCAGTCCTACGAGCTGTACTTC. This sequence joins TRBV19 and TRBJ2-7, with no clear D. CDR1 LNHDA and CDR2 SQIVND come from the germline V gene (reference sequence). The length of the CDR3 is 13 residues.

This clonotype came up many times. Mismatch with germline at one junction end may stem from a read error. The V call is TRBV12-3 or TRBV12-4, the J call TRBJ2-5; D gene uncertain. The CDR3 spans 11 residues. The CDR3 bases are TGTGCCAGCAGCTTAGAAGAGACCCAGTACTTC. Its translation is CASSLEETQYF.

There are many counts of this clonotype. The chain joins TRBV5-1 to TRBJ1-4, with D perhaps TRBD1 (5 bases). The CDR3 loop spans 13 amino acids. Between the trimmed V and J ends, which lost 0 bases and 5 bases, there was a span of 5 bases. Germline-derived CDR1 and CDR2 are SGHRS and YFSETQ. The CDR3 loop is CASSLGGNEKLFF. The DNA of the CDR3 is TGCGCCAGCAGCTTGGGGGGGAATGAAAAACTGTTTTTT.

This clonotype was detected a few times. DNA for the CDR3: TGTGCCAGCAGCGCGACAGGGGGCATACAGCCCCAGCATTTT. The encoded protein is CASSATGGIQPQHF. The V and J genes are TRBV9 and TRBJ1-5; 10 positions agree with TRBD1. Germline assignment: CDR1 SGDLS and CDR2 YYNGEE. The CDR3 contains 14 residues. V shed 3 bases and J 7 bases; nucleotides not matched to a gene: 4. The whole variable domain, remainder taken from reference TRBV9 and TRBJ1-5, is DSGVTQTPKHLITATGQRVTLRCSPRSGDLSVYWYQQSLDQGLQFLIQYYNGEERAKGNILERFSAQQFPDLHSELNLSSLELGDSALYFCASSATGGIQPQHFGDGTRLSIL.

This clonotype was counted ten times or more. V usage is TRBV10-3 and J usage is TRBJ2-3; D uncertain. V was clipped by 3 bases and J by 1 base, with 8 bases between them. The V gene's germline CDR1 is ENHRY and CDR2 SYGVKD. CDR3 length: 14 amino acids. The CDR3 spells CAISDVDGTDTQYF. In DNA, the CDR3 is TGTGCCATCAGTGACGTGGACGGCACAGATACGCAGTATTTT.

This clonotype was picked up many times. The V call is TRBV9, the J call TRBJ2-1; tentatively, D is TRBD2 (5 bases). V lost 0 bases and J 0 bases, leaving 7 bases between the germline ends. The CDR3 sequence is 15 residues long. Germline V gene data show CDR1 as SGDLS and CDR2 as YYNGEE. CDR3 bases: TGTGCCAGCAGCGTAGGAGGGCGCTCCTACAATGAGCAGTTCTTC. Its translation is CASSVGGRSYNEQFF. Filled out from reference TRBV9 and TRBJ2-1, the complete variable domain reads DSGVTQTPKHLITATGQRVTLRCSPRSGDLSVYWYQQSLDQGLQFLIQYYNGEERAKGNILERFSAQQFPDLHSELNLSSLELGDSALYFCASSVGGRSYNEQFFGPGTRLTVL.

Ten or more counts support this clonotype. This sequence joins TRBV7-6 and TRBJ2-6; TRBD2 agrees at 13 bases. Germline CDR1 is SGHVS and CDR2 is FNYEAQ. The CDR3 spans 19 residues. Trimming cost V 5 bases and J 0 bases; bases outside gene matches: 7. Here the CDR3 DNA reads TGTGCCAGCAGCGCCCGGACTAGCGGGGGTCGCTCTGGGGCCAACGTCCTGACTTTC. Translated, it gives CASSARTSGGRSGANVLTF.